This record covers a single T cell receptor beta chain. V was pared by 6 bases and J by 3 bases, with 14 bases between. CDR1 is DFQATT, CDR2 SNEGSKA, per germline (reference sequence). The CDR3 extends over 13 amino acids. This sample was taken from a study of T cell repertoires in cytomegalovirus infection. Via MiXCR, TCRdb re-called the reads, giving one row per CDR3 protein. The data contain more than 200,000 distinct CDR3 sequences, 8% to 9.5% of them singletons. J is TRBJ1-1 and V is TRBV20-1; a possible D gene is TRBD1 (6 bases). Material: PBMCs. This TCR was sampled from a human donor in good health (CMV status not recorded). Some clones in this sample may be carry-over from other donors' samples. CDR3 sequence (DNA): TGCAGTGCGCAGGGACACTGGGACACTGAAGCTTTCTTT. It encodes CSAQGHWDTEAFF.